The T cell receptor beta chain described here comes from a study of T cell clonality in common variable immunodeficiency. The CDR3 runs to 14 residues. Germline trimming cut 1 base from V and 4 bases from J; bases unmatched to any gene: 7. CDR1 is DFQATT and CDR2 is SNEGSKA in the germline V gene (reference sequence). The protocol was immunoSEQ multiplex PCR, while the TCRdb copy is restricted to in-frame clones and leaves out a portion. The sample has about 35,000 clones, none seen only once. This clone was seen repeatedly, ten times or more. Sequencing ends 3 residues short of the CDR3 end; the germline J gene provides the rest.

V is TRBV20-1 and J is TRBJ2-7; 7 nucleotides agree with TRBD1. Specimen: peripheral blood mononuclear cells. This clonotype was obtained from a person between 18 and 69 years old in good health. CDR3 sequence: CSARVERGPYEQYF. The covered CDR3 bases are TGCAGTGCTAGAGTGGAAAGGGGGCCGTACGAG.